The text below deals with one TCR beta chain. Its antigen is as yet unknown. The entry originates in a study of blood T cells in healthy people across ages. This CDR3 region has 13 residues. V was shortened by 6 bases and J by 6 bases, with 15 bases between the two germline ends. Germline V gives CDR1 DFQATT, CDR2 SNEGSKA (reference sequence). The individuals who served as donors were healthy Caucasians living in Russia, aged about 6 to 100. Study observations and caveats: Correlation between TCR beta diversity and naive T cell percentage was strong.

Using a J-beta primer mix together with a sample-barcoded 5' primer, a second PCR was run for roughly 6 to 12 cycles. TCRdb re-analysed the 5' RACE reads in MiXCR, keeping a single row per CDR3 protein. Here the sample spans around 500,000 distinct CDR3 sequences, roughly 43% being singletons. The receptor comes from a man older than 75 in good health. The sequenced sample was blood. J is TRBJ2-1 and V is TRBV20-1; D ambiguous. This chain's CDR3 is CSAVLRAGNEQFF. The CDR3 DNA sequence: TGCAGTGCCGTCCTTAGAGCTGGCAATGAGCAGTTCTTC.